This is a list of T cell receptor beta chains from one sample in a study of blood T cells in healthy people across ages. TCRdb re-analysed the 5' RACE reads in MiXCR, keeping a single row per CDR3 protein. The sample has more than 700,000 distinct CDR3 sequences, 53% seen once. The sequencing input was blood. The receptor source for this set is a man at least 80 years old in good health. CDR3s include the opening cysteine and the closing phenylalanine or tryptophan. The D gene is left open where the match is weak. Clone sizes are given selectively: once, few, many, or a class where the clone is expanded.

d_gene: TRBD2
j_gene: TRBJ2-1
abundance: few
v_gene: TRBV7-9
CDR3aa: CASSLAGGRAPLKSYNEQFF
CDR3nt: TGTGCCAGCAGCTTAGCGGGCGGGAGGGCCCCTCTCAAGTCCTACAATGAGCAGTTCTTC

d_gene: -
j_gene: TRBJ1-1
abundance: -
v_gene: TRBV20-1
CDR3aa: CSARNRRNTEAFF
CDR3nt: TGCAGTGCTAGAAACAGGAGGAACACTGAAGCTTTCTTT

d_gene: -
j_gene: TRBJ1-5
abundance: few
v_gene: TRBV6-2/TRBV6-3
CDR3aa: CASSYGTSNQPQHF
CDR3nt: TGTGCCAGCAGTTACGGCACTAGCAATCAGCCCCAGCATTTT

d_gene: -
j_gene: TRBJ1-2
abundance: once
v_gene: TRBV7-9
CDR3aa: CASSPVGLANYGYTF
CDR3nt: TGTGCCAGCAGCCCGGTTGGGCTCGCTAACTATGGCTACACCTTC

d_gene: TRBD2
j_gene: TRBJ2-1
abundance: -
v_gene: TRBV20-1
CDR3aa: CSATSGASTYNEQFF
CDR3nt: TGCAGTGCTACGAGCGGGGCTAGCACCTACAATGAGCAGTTCTTC

d_gene: TRBD1
j_gene: TRBJ2-1
abundance: -
v_gene: TRBV7-9
CDR3aa: CASSFQGVSPYNEQFF
CDR3nt: TGTGCCAGCAGTTTCCAGGGGGTCTCCCCGTACAATGAGCAGTTCTTC

d_gene: -
j_gene: TRBJ2-3
abundance: -
v_gene: TRBV5-1
CDR3aa: CASSLISQGSLGKDTQYF
CDR3nt: TGCGCCAGCAGCTTGATCTCACAGGGTTCCCTGGGTAAAGATACGCAGTATTTT

d_gene: TRBD2
j_gene: TRBJ2-7
abundance: -
v_gene: TRBV4-2
CDR3aa: CASSQEIAGTSYEQYF
CDR3nt: TGTGCCAGCAGCCAAGAGATAGCGGGCACCTCCTACGAGCAGTACTTC

d_gene: -
j_gene: TRBJ1-6
abundance: few
v_gene: TRBV27
CDR3aa: CATSPRDMESPLHF
CDR3nt: TGTGCCACCTCACCCAGGGATATGGAATCACCCCTCCACTTT

d_gene: TRBD1
j_gene: TRBJ2-7
abundance: few
v_gene: TRBV27
CDR3aa: CASSLRTGVGFYEQYF
CDR3nt: TGTGCCAGCAGTTTAAGGACAGGGGTAGGGTTCTACGAGCAGTACTTC

d_gene: TRBD2
j_gene: TRBJ2-7
abundance: -
v_gene: TRBV5-1
CDR3aa: CASSRGLVASYEQYF
CDR3nt: TGCGCCAGCAGCCGAGGACTAGTAGCCTCCTACGAGCAGTACTTC

d_gene: TRBD1
j_gene: TRBJ1-3
abundance: -
v_gene: TRBV20-1
CDR3aa: CSARGQAGGNTIYF
CDR3nt: TGCAGTGCTAGGGGACAGGCAGGTGGAAACACCATATATTTT

d_gene: -
j_gene: TRBJ2-4
abundance: many
v_gene: TRBV28
CDR3aa: CASSSLNLPTVKNIQYF
CDR3nt: TGTGCCAGCAGTTCTTTGAACCTTCCGACTGTCAAAAACATTCAGTACTTC

d_gene: -
j_gene: TRBJ1-2
abundance: few
v_gene: TRBV3-1
CDR3aa: CASSQRWLRREGYTF
CDR3nt: TGTGCCAGCAGCCAACGCTGGCTGAGACGTGAGGGCTACACCTTC

d_gene: -
j_gene: TRBJ2-6
abundance: -
v_gene: TRBV9
CDR3aa: CASSSSGASVLTF
CDR3nt: TGTGCCAGCAGCAGCTCTGGGGCCAGCGTCCTGACTTTC

d_gene: -
j_gene: TRBJ2-5
abundance: once
v_gene: TRBV2
CDR3aa: CASGTTLETQYF
CDR3nt: TGTGCCAGCGGGACGACCCTAGAGACCCAGTACTTC

d_gene: -
j_gene: TRBJ2-1
abundance: -
v_gene: TRBV29-1
CDR3aa: CSATTAAYNEQFF
CDR3nt: TGCAGCGCTACGACCGCCGCCTACAATGAGCAGTTCTTC

d_gene: TRBD1
j_gene: TRBJ1-1
abundance: -
v_gene: TRBV3-1
CDR3aa: CASSQGGGETEAFF
CDR3nt: TGTGCCAGCAGCCAAGGAGGGGGCGAGACTGAAGCTTTTTTT

d_gene: -
j_gene: TRBJ2-4
abundance: -
v_gene: TRBV29-1
CDR3aa: CSARTIRGPNIQYF
CDR3nt: TGCAGCGCCCGAACCATACGGGGCCCAAACATTCAGTACTTC

d_gene: -
j_gene: TRBJ2-3
abundance: -
v_gene: TRBV3-1
CDR3aa: CASSHGGEGDTQYF
CDR3nt: TGTGCCAGCAGCCACGGGGGTGAGGGAGATACGCAGTATTTT

d_gene: -
j_gene: TRBJ2-7
abundance: few
v_gene: TRBV3-1
CDR3aa: CASSPRLTSYEQYF
CDR3nt: TGTGCCAGCAGCCCGCGTTTGACCTCCTACGAGCAGTACTTC

d_gene: TRBD1
j_gene: TRBJ1-5
abundance: few
v_gene: TRBV20-1
CDR3aa: CSALNRDRGLGQPQHF
CDR3nt: TGCAGTGCTCTCAACAGGGACAGGGGGCTCGGGCAGCCCCAGCATTTT

d_gene: TRBD2
j_gene: TRBJ2-3
abundance: few
v_gene: TRBV29-1
CDR3aa: CSVRASGSRTDTQYF
CDR3nt: TGCAGCGTTCGGGCTAGCGGGAGTCGAACAGATACGCAGTATTTT

d_gene: -
j_gene: TRBJ2-3
abundance: few
v_gene: TRBV6-6
CDR3aa: CASSYSGKSTDTQYF
CDR3nt: TGTGCCAGCAGTTATTCGGGGAAAAGCACAGATACGCAGTATTTT

d_gene: TRBD2
j_gene: TRBJ2-7
abundance: -
v_gene: TRBV7-9
CDR3aa: CASSFIGTSGRGYEKYF
CDR3nt: TGTGCCAGCAGCTTCATAGGGACTAGCGGGAGAGGATACGAGAAGTACTTC

d_gene: -
j_gene: TRBJ2-5
abundance: few
v_gene: TRBV28
CDR3aa: CASSFQRAAEETQYF
CDR3nt: TGTGCCAGCAGTTTTCAGAGGGCTGCCGAGGAGACCCAGTACTTC

d_gene: -
j_gene: TRBJ1-5
abundance: -
v_gene: TRBV6-1
CDR3aa: CASREGSPRPQHF
CDR3nt: TGTGCCAGCAGAGAGGGGAGCCCGCGGCCCCAGCATTTT

d_gene: TRBD2
j_gene: TRBJ2-1
abundance: -
v_gene: TRBV10-3
CDR3aa: CAIGGAGAGERNEQFF
CDR3nt: TGTGCCATCGGGGGAGCCGGGGCGGGAGAAAGGAATGAGCAGTTCTTC

d_gene: -
j_gene: TRBJ1-2
abundance: -
v_gene: TRBV28
CDR3aa: CASLSDRPYGYTF
CDR3nt: TGTGCCAGCTTATCGGACAGACCCTATGGCTACACCTTC

d_gene: -
j_gene: TRBJ2-7
abundance: -
v_gene: TRBV28
CDR3aa: CASTGRSLSSYEQYF
CDR3nt: TGTGCCAGCACCGGACGGTCCCTTAGCTCCTACGAGCAGTACTTC

d_gene: -
j_gene: TRBJ2-7
abundance: -
v_gene: TRBV27
CDR3aa: CASSPTNGSPYEQYF
CDR3nt: TGTGCCAGCAGTCCTACTAACGGGAGTCCCTACGAGCAGTACTTC

d_gene: -
j_gene: TRBJ2-1
abundance: -
v_gene: TRBV20-1
CDR3aa: CSLPGWTSSYNEQLF
CDR3nt: TGCAGTCTTCCCGGGTGGACCAGCTCCTACAATGAGCAGTTATTC

d_gene: -
j_gene: TRBJ2-3
abundance: few
v_gene: TRBV20-1
CDR3aa: CSASGPSGRYAYF
CDR3nt: TGCAGTGCTAGTGGGCCGTCGGGCAGATACGCGTATTTT

d_gene: TRBD1
j_gene: TRBJ2-2
abundance: -
v_gene: TRBV10-3
CDR3aa: CAISADRETGELFF
CDR3nt: TGTGCCATCAGTGCGGACAGGGAGACCGGGGAGCTGTTTTTT

d_gene: -
j_gene: TRBJ2-7
abundance: -
v_gene: TRBV11-2
CDR3aa: CASSSTPTLYEQYF
CDR3nt: TGTGCCAGCAGCTCCACCCCGACTCTCTACGAGCAGTACTTC

d_gene: -
j_gene: TRBJ1-2
abundance: -
v_gene: TRBV6-1
CDR3aa: CASSALKGEGYTF
CDR3nt: TGTGCCAGCAGTGCACTAAAGGGGGAAGGCTACACCTTC

d_gene: -
j_gene: TRBJ1-1
abundance: few
v_gene: TRBV20-1
CDR3aa: CSARPGNYEAFF
CDR3nt: TGCAGTGCTAGACCCGGGAACTATGAAGCTTTCTTT

d_gene: TRBD2
j_gene: TRBJ2-5
abundance: -
v_gene: TRBV12-3/TRBV12-4
CDR3aa: CASTAGGIQETQYF
CDR3nt: TGTGCCAGCACAGCGGGAGGGATCCAAGAGACCCAGTACTTC

d_gene: -
j_gene: TRBJ1-2
abundance: -
v_gene: TRBV18
CDR3aa: CASSAQVRYGYTF
CDR3nt: TGTGCCAGCTCAGCACAGGTTCGCTATGGCTACACCTTC

d_gene: -
j_gene: TRBJ2-7
abundance: -
v_gene: TRBV29-1
CDR3aa: CSVVGVTYEQYF
CDR3nt: TGCAGCGTTGTCGGGGTGACCTACGAGCAGTACTTC

d_gene: TRBD1
j_gene: TRBJ2-7
abundance: -
v_gene: TRBV7-3
CDR3aa: CASSVQGAPSYEQYF
CDR3nt: TGTGCCAGCAGCGTCCAGGGGGCCCCCTCCTACGAGCAGTACTTC

d_gene: TRBD2
j_gene: TRBJ2-1
abundance: -
v_gene: TRBV3-1
CDR3aa: CASSQALAGNNEQFF
CDR3nt: TGTGCCAGCAGCCAAGCTCTAGCGGGCAACAATGAGCAGTTCTTC

d_gene: -
j_gene: TRBJ1-2
abundance: few
v_gene: TRBV29-1
CDR3aa: CSVEYSRVYGYTF
CDR3nt: TGCAGCGTTGAATATTCCAGGGTCTATGGCTACACCTTC

d_gene: -
j_gene: TRBJ2-3
abundance: few
v_gene: TRBV15
CDR3aa: CATGQGGIYAYF
CDR3nt: TGTGCCACCGGACAGGGAGGGATATACGCGTATTTT

d_gene: -
j_gene: TRBJ1-4
abundance: -
v_gene: TRBV12-3/TRBV12-4
CDR3aa: CAGSLGQPNEKLFF
CDR3nt: TGTGCCGGCAGTTTAGGACAGCCTAATGAAAAACTGTTTTTT

d_gene: TRBD2
j_gene: TRBJ2-1
abundance: -
v_gene: TRBV29-1
CDR3aa: CSVDPGRAYNEQFF
CDR3nt: TGCAGCGTTGACCCCGGGAGGGCCTACAATGAGCAGTTCTTC

d_gene: TRBD1
j_gene: TRBJ2-1
abundance: -
v_gene: TRBV9
CDR3aa: CASTPTGGNEQFF
CDR3nt: TGTGCCAGCACCCCAACAGGGGGGAATGAGCAGTTCTTC

d_gene: TRBD2
j_gene: TRBJ2-3
abundance: -
v_gene: TRBV7-9
CDR3aa: CANTPGLAADTQYF
CDR3nt: TGTGCCAACACCCCGGGACTAGCTGCTGATACGCAGTATTTT

d_gene: -
j_gene: TRBJ2-3
abundance: few
v_gene: TRBV11-3
CDR3aa: CASSPGPSTDTQYF
CDR3nt: TGTGCCAGCAGTCCGGGACCGAGCACAGATACGCAGTATTTT

d_gene: TRBD2
j_gene: TRBJ2-1
abundance: -
v_gene: TRBV2
CDR3aa: CASKREGPMEQFF
CDR3nt: TGTGCCAGCAAGCGGGAGGGCCCTATGGAGCAGTTCTTC

d_gene: TRBD2
j_gene: TRBJ2-1
abundance: -
v_gene: TRBV29-1
CDR3aa: CSVSPSGGRNEQFF
CDR3nt: TGCAGCGTCTCGCCTAGCGGGGGGCGGAATGAGCAGTTCTTC

d_gene: TRBD1
j_gene: TRBJ1-4
abundance: -
v_gene: TRBV5-1
CDR3aa: CASGLTGGYEKLFF
CDR3nt: TGCGCCAGTGGGTTAACAGGGGGGTATGAAAAACTGTTTTTT

d_gene: TRBD1
j_gene: TRBJ1-2
abundance: -
v_gene: TRBV3-1
CDR3aa: CASSQEDRGRGGYTF
CDR3nt: TGTGCCAGCAGCCAAGAAGACAGGGGGCGAGGAGGCTACACCTTC

d_gene: -
j_gene: TRBJ1-2
abundance: few
v_gene: TRBV29-1
CDR3aa: CSIAAETTNYGYTF
CDR3nt: TGCAGCATCGCGGCAGAGACTACTAACTATGGCTACACCTTC

d_gene: TRBD1
j_gene: TRBJ1-2
abundance: -
v_gene: TRBV7-9
CDR3aa: CASSLGQGSNYGYTF
CDR3nt: TGTGCCAGCAGCTTGGGACAGGGGTCTAACTATGGCTACACCTTC